Listed below are T cell receptor beta chains from one sample, sequenced in a study of blood T cell repertoires in COVID-19. Assay: immunoSEQ multiplex PCR; the TCRdb copy retains only in-frame clones and omits some. The repertoire holds about 430,000 clones, with roughly 90% as singletons. Sequenced material: PBMCs or T cells enriched from blood (not recorded which). These receptors all come from a woman aged 25 to 39 with acute COVID-19. CDR3s include the opening cysteine and the closing phenylalanine or tryptophan. The order of the fields is V gene, J gene, D gene, clone size, CDR3 protein, CDR3 DNA. D genes are given only for firm matches. Clone size appears in some rows only: once, few, many, or a class for an expanded clone.

>TRBV7-2|TRBJ1-6|.|.
CASSVRGSAAGNSPLHF
TGTGCCAGCAGCGTACGGGGAAGTGCCGCCGGGAATTCACCCCTCCACTTT
>TRBV30|TRBJ1-1|.|many
CAWSPILLRRVTEAFF
TGTGCCTGGAGTCCTATTCTCCTCCGGAGGGTCACTGAAGCTTTCTTT
>TRBV27|TRBJ1-6|.|.
CASTTRVYRDAYNSPLHF
TGTGCCAGCACCACAAGGGTGTACAGGGATGCTTATAATTCACCCCTCCACTTT
>TRBV15|TRBJ2-7|TRBD1|.
CATSEGQESYEQYF
TGTGCCACCAGTGAAGGACAGGAGTCCTACGAGCAGTACTTC
>TRBV10-2|TRBJ2-1|TRBD2|.
CASRYSGGKNNEQFF
TGCGCCAGCAGATATAGCGGGGGAAAAAACAATGAGCAGTTCTTC
>TRBV29-1|TRBJ1-1|.|.
CSVLTRLQMNTEAFF
TGCAGCGTCCTGACCCGTTTACAGATGAACACTGAAGCTTTCTTT
>TRBV3-1/TRBV3-2|TRBJ1-6|.|few
CASSHWTKNSPLHF
TGTGCCAGCAGCCACTGGACAAAGAATTCACCCCTCCACTTT
>TRBV4-2|TRBJ2-3|TRBD1|.
CASSPWDRDLSTDTQYF
TGTGCCAGCAGCCCTTGGGACAGGGATTTGAGCACAGATACGCAGTATTTT
>TRBV3-1/TRBV3-2|TRBJ1-2|TRBD1|.
CASSQGDSYGYTF
TGTGCCAGCAGCCAAGGGGACAGCTATGGCTACACCTTC
>TRBV19|TRBJ2-5|TRBD1|.
CASSRDRETQYF
TGTGCCAGTAGCCGGGACAGAGAGACCCAGTACTTC
>TRBV19|TRBJ1-5|TRBD1|.
CASSILDRGGNQPQHF
TGTGCCAGTAGTATACTAGACAGGGGAGGCAATCAGCCCCAGCATTTT
>TRBV5-1|TRBJ1-1|.|.
CASSLDSGNVFTEAFF
TGCGCCAGCAGCTTGGACTCCGGGAACGTATTCACTGAAGCTTTCTTT
>TRBV25-1|TRBJ1-4|TRBD1|.
CASSHTTGANEKLFF
TGTGCCAGCAGCCATACGACAGGGGCTAATGAAAAACTGTTTTTT
>TRBV5-1|TRBJ1-1|.|.
CASSLYSGNTEAFF
TGCGCCAGCAGCTTGTATTCGGGGAACACTGAAGCTTTCTTT
>TRBV12-5|TRBJ1-4|.|.
CASGLDRLNEKLFF
TGTGCTAGTGGTTTGGACCGACTTAATGAAAAACTGTTTTTT
>TRBV7-2|TRBJ1-4|.|.
CASSLVGGNTEKLFF
TGTGCCAGCAGCTTAGTTGGGGGGAATACTGAAAAACTGTTTTTT
>TRBV27|TRBJ2-5|.|.
CASSPQGSGLETQYF
TGTGCCAGCAGTCCACAGGGATCAGGGTTGGAGACCCAGTACTTC
>TRBV2|TRBJ1-6|.|.
CASSEVQGQLRPPLHF
TGTGCCAGCAGTGAGGTCCAGGGTCAACTCAGGCCACCCCTCCACTTT
>TRBV3-1/TRBV3-2|TRBJ1-4|.|.
CASSQDFEAGGEKLFF
TGTGCCAGCAGCCAAGATTTCGAGGCCGGAGGTGAAAAACTGTTTTTT
>TRBV24-1|TRBJ2-7|TRBD1|.
CATSGTGRHEQYF
TGTGCCACCAGTGGGACAGGGCGACACGAGCAGTACTTC
>TRBV11-2|TRBJ2-6|.|.
CASSLRGPGANVLTF
TGTGCCAGCAGCTTAAGGGGTCCTGGGGCCAACGTCCTGACTTTC
>TRBV7-6|TRBJ1-5|.|.
CASSLVAGSNQPQHF
TGTGCCAGCAGTTTAGTGGCAGGTAGCAATCAGCCCCAGCATTTT
>TRBV3-1/TRBV3-2|TRBJ2-7|TRBD2|.
CASSQDERGYEQYF
TGTGCCAGCAGCCAAGATGAGCGGGGCTACGAGCAGTACTTC
>TRBV5-1|TRBJ1-3|.|.
CASSPEAPSTGNTIYF
TGCGCCAGCAGCCCGGAGGCCCCTAGCACAGGAAACACCATATATTTT
>TRBV9|TRBJ1-3|.|.
CASSVGQSRSGNTIYF
TGTGCCAGCAGCGTTGGACAGTCCCGCTCTGGAAACACCATATATTTT
>TRBV28|TRBJ1-5|.|.
CASSTSGEAGQPQHF
TGTGCCAGCAGTACCTCGGGGGAAGCGGGTCAGCCCCAGCATTTT
>TRBV3-1/TRBV3-2|TRBJ1-2|.|.
CASSQEGGQLLYGYTF
TGTGCCAGCAGCCAAGAGGGTGGGCAGCTGCTCTATGGCTACACCTTC
>TRBV5-4|TRBJ1-1|.|.
CASSLKGATEAFF
TGTGCCAGCAGCCTGAAAGGGGCCACTGAAGCTTTCTTT
>TRBV5-1|TRBJ2-1|TRBD2|.
CASSLYPSGGYNEQFF
TGCGCCAGCAGCTTGTATCCTAGCGGGGGGTACAATGAGCAGTTCTTC
>TRBV19|TRBJ2-1|.|.
CASTVPLGVLFF
TGTGCCAGTACGGTCCCACTCGGTGTCCTGTTCTTC
>TRBV30|TRBJ2-1|TRBD1|.
CAWTTGELRWHNEQFF
TGTGCCTGGACAACAGGGGAACTGCGATGGCACAATGAGCAGTTCTTC
>TRBV15|TRBJ2-2|TRBD1|.
CATSNRGGELFF
TGTGCCACCAGCAACAGGGGCGGGGAGCTGTTTTTT
>TRBV9|TRBJ2-3|.|.
CASSEFGQGDTQYF
TGTGCCAGCAGCGAATTCGGACAAGGCGATACGCAGTATTTT
>TRBV7-8|TRBJ1-2|.|.
CASSLIERGGRGYTF
TGTGCCAGCAGCTTAATCGAACGGGGTGGTAGAGGCTACACCTTC
>TRBV7-2|TRBJ1-1|.|.
CASSLAPGIAEAFF
TGTGCCAGCAGCTTAGCCCCAGGGATAGCTGAAGCTTTCTTT
>TRBV7-3|TRBJ2-5|TRBD2|.
CASSLKVAGGPETQYF
TGTGCCAGCAGCTTAAAGGTAGCGGGGGGGCCCGAGACCCAGTACTTC
>TRBV7-9|TRBJ1-2|TRBD1|.
CASSLLYGKQGRYGYTF
TGTGCCAGCAGCCTTCTTTACGGAAAACAGGGGAGGTATGGCTACACCTTC
>TRBV5-6|TRBJ1-6|TRBD1|.
CASSPRTGSSYNSPLHF
TGTGCCAGCAGCCCTAGGACAGGGAGCTCCTATAATTCACCCCTCCACTTT
>TRBV12-2|TRBJ2-2|.|once
CASRVPAGGRLTTGELFF
TGTGCAAGTCGCGTGCCAGCGGGGGGGCGTCTAACCACCGGGGAGCTGTTTTTT
>TRBV15|TRBJ2-3|TRBD1|.
CATSGGTGYITDTQYF
TGTGCCACCAGCGGAGGGACAGGGTACATCACAGATACGCAGTATTTT
>TRBV2|TRBJ1-4|.|.
CASSEVVTVGEKLFF
TGTGCCAGCAGTGAAGTGGTGACAGTGGGTGAAAAACTGTTTTTT
>TRBV18|TRBJ1-2|.|.
CASSVYAAGQGNYGYTF
TGTGCCAGCTCAGTTTACGCGGCGGGCCAGGGGAACTATGGCTACACCTTC
>TRBV6-5|TRBJ1-6|TRBD1|.
CASSYGTENSPLHF
TGTGCCAGCAGTTACGGGACAGAAAATTCACCCCTCCACTTT
>TRBV6-2/TRBV6-3|TRBJ2-2|.|.
CASSYEETGELFF
TGTGCCAGCAGTTACGAGGAAACCGGGGAGCTGTTTTTT
>TRBV7-9|TRBJ2-7|.|once
CASSAGIDEQYF
TGTGCCAGCAGCGCGGGGATTGACGAGCAGTACTTC
>TRBV3-1/TRBV3-2|TRBJ1-2|.|.
CASSRANYGYTF
TGTGCCAGCAGTCGAGCTAACTATGGCTACACCTTC
>TRBV11-2|TRBJ1-6|TRBD1|.
CASSLRQGVNSPLHF
TGTGCCAGCAGCTTACGACAGGGGGTTAATTCACCCCTCCACTTT
>TRBV30|TRBJ2-7|.|.
CAWSVARAHEQYF
TGTGCCTGGAGTGTGGCCAGGGCCCACGAGCAGTACTTC
>TRBV19|TRBJ2-7|TRBD1|.
CASSKPGGPYEQYF
TGTGCCAGTAGTAAACCAGGGGGCCCCTACGAGCAGTACTTC
>TRBV2|TRBJ1-5|.|once
CASSGQANSNQPQHF
TGTGCCAGCAGTGGACAGGCCAATAGCAATCAGCCCCAGCATTTT
>TRBV10-2|TRBJ2-3|TRBD2|.
CASGAGTYTDTQYF
TGCGCCAGCGGAGCGGGGACTTACACAGATACGCAGTATTTT
>TRBV20-1|TRBJ2-1|.|.
CSVEGDEQFF
TGCAGCGTAGAGGGGGATGAGCAGTTCTTC
>TRBV7-9|TRBJ1-3|TRBD1|.
CASSLVRGQGENTIYF
TGTGCCAGCAGCTTAGTTCGAGGACAGGGGGAAAACACCATATATTTT
>TRBV21-1|TRBJ1-1|.|.
CASSSRQSTEAFF
TGTGCCAGCAGCTCTCGACAGAGCACTGAAGCTTTCTTT
>TRBV5-5|TRBJ1-2|TRBD1|.
CASRILQGAGGYTF
TGTGCCAGCCGCATCCTACAGGGGGCGGGTGGCTACACCTTC